This T cell receptor (beta chain) was captured in a study of cytomegalovirus exposure and HLA in healthy donors. Primers: 60 Vbeta forward and 13 Jbeta reverse. The method was immunoSEQ multiplex PCR; TCRdb's version includes in-frame clones alone and lacks a portion of them. The sample records some 87,000 clones, 78% being singletons. Deletions cut 5 bases from V and 0 bases from J, with 4 bases between. CDR3 length equals 12 residues. Looked up from germline, CDR1 is KGHSH and CDR2 is LQKENI. This clone has a handful of counts. The chain carries TRBV18 and TRBJ1-1, with D unclear. This sequence was found in a man aged 18 to 30 in good health and CMV-seropositive. The sequencing sample was made of PBMCs. CDR3 nucleotides: TGTGCCAGCTCAACAGTGAACACTGAAGCTTTCTTT. Its protein is CASSTVNTEAFF.